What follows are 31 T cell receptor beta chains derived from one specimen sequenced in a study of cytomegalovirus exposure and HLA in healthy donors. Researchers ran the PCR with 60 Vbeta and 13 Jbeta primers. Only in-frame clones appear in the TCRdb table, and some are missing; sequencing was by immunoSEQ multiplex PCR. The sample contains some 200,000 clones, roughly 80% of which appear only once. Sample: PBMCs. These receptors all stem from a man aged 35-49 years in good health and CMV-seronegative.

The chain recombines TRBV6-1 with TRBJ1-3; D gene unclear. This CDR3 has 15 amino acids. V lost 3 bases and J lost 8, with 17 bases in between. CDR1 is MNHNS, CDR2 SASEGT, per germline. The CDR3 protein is CASSDSPEGADTIYF. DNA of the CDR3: TGTGCCAGCAGTGACTCCCCGGAGGGCGCGGACACCATATATTTT.

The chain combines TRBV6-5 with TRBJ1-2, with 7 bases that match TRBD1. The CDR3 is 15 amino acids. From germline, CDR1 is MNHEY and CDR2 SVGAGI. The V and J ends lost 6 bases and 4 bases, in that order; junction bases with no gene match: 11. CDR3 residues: CASRGRQGNGYGYTF. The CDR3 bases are TGTGCCAGCAGGGGGAGACAGGGTAACGGCTATGGCTACACCTTC.

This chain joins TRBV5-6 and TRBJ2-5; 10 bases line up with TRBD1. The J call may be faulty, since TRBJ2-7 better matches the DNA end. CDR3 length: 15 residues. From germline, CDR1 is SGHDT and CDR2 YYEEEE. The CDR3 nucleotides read TGTGCCAGCAGCTTAATCGACAGGGGGCCCTACGAGCAGTACTTC. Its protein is CASSLIDRGPYEQYF.

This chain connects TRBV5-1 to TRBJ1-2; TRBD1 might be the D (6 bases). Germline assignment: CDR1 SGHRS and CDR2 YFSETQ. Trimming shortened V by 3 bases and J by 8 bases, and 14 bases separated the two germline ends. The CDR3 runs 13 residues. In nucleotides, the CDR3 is TGCGCCAGCAGCTCCCTAGGACAGAACGGCTACACCTTC. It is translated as CASSSLGQNGYTF.

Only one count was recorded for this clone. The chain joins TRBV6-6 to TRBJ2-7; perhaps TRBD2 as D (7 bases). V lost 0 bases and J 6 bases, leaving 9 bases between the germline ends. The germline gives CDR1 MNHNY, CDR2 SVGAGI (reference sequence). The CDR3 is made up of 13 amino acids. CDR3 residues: CASSYSGGGEQYF. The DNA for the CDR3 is TGTGCCAGCAGTTACTCAGGGGGGGGCGAGCAGTACTTC.

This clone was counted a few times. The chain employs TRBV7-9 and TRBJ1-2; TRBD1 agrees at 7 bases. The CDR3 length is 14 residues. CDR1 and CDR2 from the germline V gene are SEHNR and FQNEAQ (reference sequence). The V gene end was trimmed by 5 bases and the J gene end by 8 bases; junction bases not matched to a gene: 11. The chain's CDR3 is CASSRLGGLKGYTF. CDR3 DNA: TGTGCCAGCAGCCGACTAGGGGGCTTGAAAGGCTACACCTTC.

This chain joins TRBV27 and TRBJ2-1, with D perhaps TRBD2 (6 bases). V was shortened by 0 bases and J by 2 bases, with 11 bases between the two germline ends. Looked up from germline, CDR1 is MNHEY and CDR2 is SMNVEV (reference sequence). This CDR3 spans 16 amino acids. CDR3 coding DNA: TGTGCCAGCAGTTTATCCCCGACGGGGGCCTACAATGAGCAGTTCTTC. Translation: CASSLSPTGAYNEQFF.

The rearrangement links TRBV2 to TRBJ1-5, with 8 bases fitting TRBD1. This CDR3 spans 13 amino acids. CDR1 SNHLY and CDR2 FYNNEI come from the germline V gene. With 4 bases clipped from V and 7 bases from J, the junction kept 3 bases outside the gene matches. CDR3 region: CASSAGGRQPQHF. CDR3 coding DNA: TGTGCCAGCAGTGCAGGGGGCCGGCAGCCCCAGCATTTT.

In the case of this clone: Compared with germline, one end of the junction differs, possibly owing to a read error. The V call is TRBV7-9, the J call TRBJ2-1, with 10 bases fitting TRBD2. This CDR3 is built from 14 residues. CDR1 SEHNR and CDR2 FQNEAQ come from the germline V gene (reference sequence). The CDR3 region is CSSKSSGSSDEQFF. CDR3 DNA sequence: TGTTCCAGCAAATCTAGCGGGAGCAGCGATGAGCAGTTCTTC.

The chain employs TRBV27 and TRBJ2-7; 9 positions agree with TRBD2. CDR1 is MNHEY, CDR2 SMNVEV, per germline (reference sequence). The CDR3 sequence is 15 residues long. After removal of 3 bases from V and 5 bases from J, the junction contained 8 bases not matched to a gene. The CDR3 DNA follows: TGTGCCAGCAGTTTCTATAGCGGGAGCATCGACGAGCAGTACTTC. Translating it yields CASSFYSGSIDEQYF.

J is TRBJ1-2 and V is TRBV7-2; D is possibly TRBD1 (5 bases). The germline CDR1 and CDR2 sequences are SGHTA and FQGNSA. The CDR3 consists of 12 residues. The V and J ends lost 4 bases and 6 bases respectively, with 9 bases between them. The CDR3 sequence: CASSWAGDGYTF. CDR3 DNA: TGTGCCAGCAGCTGGGCGGGGGATGGCTACACCTTC.

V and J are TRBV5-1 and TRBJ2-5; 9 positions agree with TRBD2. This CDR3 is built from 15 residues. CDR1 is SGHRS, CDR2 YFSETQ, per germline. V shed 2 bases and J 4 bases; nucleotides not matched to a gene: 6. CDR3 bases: TGCGCCAGCAGCTTATTAGCGGGGGCGGGAGAGACCCAGTACTTC. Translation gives CASSLLAGAGETQYF.

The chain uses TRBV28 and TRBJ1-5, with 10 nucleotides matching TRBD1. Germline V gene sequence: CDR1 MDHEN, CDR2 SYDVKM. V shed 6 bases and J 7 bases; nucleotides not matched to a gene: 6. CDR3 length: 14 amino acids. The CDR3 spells CASRRTGGGQPQHF. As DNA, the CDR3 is TGTGCCAGCAGGCGGACAGGGGGTGGACAGCCCCAGCATTTT.

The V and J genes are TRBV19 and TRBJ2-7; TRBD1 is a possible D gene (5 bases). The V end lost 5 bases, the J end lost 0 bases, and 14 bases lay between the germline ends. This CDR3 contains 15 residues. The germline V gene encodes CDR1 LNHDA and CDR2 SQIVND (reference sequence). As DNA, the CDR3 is TGTGCCAGTAGTCCAACAGGATACCACTCCTACGAGCAGTACTTC. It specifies CASSPTGYHSYEQYF.

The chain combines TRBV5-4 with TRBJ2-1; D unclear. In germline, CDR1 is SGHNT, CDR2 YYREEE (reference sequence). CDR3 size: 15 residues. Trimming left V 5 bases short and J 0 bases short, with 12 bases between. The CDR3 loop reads CASRPESSSYNEQFF. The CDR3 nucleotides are TGTGCCAGCAGGCCCGAGAGCTCCTCCTACAATGAGCAGTTCTTC.

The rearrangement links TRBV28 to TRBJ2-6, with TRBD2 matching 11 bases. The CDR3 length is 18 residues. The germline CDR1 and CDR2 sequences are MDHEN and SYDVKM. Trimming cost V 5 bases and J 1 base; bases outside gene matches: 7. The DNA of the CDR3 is TGTGCCAGCAGTATTTCTAGCGGGAGGCGGTCTGGGGCCAACGTCCTGACTTTC. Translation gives CASSISSGRRSGANVLTF.

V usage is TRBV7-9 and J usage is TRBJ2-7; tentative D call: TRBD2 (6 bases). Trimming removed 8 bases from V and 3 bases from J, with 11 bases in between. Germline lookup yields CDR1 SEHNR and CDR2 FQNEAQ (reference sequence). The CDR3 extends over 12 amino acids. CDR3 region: CASGLHYYEQYF. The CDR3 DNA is TGTGCCAGCGGACTACACTACTACGAGCAGTACTTC.

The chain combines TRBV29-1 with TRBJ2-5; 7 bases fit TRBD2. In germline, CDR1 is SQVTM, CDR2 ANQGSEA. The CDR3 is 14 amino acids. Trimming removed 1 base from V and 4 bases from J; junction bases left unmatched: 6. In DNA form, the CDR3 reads TGCAGCGTTGAAGCGGGGGGTACTGCAGAGACCCAGTACTTC. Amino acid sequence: CSVEAGGTAETQYF.

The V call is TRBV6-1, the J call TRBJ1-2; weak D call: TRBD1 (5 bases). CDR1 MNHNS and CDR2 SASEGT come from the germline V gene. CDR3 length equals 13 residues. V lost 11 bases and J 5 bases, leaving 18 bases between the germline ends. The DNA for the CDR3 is TGTGCCGGGGCCCCGAGCGGGGGTTATGGCTACACCTTC. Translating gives CAGAPSGGYGYTF.

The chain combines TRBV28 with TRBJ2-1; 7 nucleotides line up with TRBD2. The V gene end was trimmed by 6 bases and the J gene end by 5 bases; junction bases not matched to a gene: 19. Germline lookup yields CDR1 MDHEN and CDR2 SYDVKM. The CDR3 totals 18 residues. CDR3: CASSPGLGLISVHNEQFF. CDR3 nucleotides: TGTGCCAGCAGCCCCGGACTAGGCCTGATATCGGTCCACAATGAGCAGTTCTTC.

The chain's CDR3 is CASSPQTGGSGELFF. The CDR3 nucleotides read TGTGCCAGCTCACCTCAGACAGGAGGATCCGGGGAGCTGTTTTTT. The V and J genes are TRBV18 and TRBJ2-2; TRBD1 might be the D (6 bases). There are 15 residues in the CDR3. V lost 3 bases, J lost 6 bases, and 14 bases lay in between. Germline V gene lookup returns CDR1 KGHSH and CDR2 LQKENI.

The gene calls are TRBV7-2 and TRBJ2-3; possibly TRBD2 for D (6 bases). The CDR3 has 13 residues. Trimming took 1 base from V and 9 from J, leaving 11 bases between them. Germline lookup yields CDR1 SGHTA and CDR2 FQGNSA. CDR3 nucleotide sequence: TGTGCCAGCAGCTTAGTTGGGGAGGACACGCAGTATTTT. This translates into CASSLVGEDTQYF.

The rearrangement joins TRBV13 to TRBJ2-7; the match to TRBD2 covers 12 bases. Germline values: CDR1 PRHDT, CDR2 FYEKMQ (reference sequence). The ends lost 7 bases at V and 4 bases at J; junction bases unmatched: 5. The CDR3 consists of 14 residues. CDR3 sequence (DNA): TGTGCCAGCAAGACTAGCGGGAGTTCTTACGAGCAGTACTTC. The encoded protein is CASKTSGSSYEQYF. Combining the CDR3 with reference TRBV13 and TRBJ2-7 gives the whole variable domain AAGVIQSPRHLIKEKRETATLKCYPIPRHDTVYWYQQGPGQDPQFLISFYEKMQSDKGSIPDRFSAQQFSDYHSELNMSSLELGDSALYFCASKTSGSSYEQYFGPGTRLTVT.

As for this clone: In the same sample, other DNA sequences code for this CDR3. For the CDR3, the DNA is TGTGCCAGCAGTTACGTCGGGGAAGAGACCCAGTACTTC. Its translation is CASSYVGEETQYF. The V call is TRBV6-5, the J call TRBJ2-5; D possibly corresponds to TRBD2 (5 bases). V was cut by 2 bases and J by 3 bases, with 7 bases left in between. CDR3 length equals 13 residues. CDR1 and CDR2 (germline): MNHEY, SVGAGI.

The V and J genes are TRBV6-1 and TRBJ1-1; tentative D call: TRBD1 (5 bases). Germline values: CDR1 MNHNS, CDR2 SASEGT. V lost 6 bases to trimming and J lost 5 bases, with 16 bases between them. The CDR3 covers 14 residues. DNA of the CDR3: TGTGCCAGCAGAGAGCCAGGGTTGGAGACTGAAGCTTTCTTT. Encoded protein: CASREPGLETEAFF.

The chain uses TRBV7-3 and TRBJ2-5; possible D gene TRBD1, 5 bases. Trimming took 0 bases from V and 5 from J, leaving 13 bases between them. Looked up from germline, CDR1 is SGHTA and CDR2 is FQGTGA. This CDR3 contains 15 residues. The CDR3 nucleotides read TGTGCCAGCAGCTTAACGGGGCAGTCCGGGGAGACCCAGTACTTC. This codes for CASSLTGQSGETQYF.

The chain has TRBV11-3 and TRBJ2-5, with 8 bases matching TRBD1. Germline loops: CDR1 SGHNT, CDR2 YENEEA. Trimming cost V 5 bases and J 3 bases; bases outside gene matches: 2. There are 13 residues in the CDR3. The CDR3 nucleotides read TGTGCCAGCAGCAGGACAGGGAAAGAGACCCAGTACTTC. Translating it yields CASSRTGKETQYF. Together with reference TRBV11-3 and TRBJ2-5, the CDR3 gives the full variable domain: EAGVVQSPRYKIIEKKQPVAFWCNPISGHNTLYWYLQNLGQGPELLIRYENEEAVDDSQLPKDRFSAERLKGVDSTLKIQPAELGDSAVYLCASSRTGKETQYFGPGTRLLVL.

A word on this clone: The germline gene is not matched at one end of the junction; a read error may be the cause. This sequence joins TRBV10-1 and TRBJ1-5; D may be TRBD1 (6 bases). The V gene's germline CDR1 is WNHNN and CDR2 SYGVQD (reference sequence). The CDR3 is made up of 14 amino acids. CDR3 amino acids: CASIEGHLGKPQHF. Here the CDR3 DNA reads TGCGCCAGCATTGAGGGACACCTAGGGAAGCCCCAGCATTTT.

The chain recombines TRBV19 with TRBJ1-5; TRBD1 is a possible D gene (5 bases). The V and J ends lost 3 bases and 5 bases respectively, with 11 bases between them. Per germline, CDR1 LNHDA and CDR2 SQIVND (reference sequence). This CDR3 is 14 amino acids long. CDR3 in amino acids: CASSMRQYYQPQHF. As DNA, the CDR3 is TGTGCCAGTAGTATGAGACAGTACTATCAGCCCCAGCATTTT.

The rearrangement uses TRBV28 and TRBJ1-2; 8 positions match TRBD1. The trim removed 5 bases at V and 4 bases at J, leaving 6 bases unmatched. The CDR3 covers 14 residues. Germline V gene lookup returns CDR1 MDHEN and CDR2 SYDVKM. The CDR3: CASSKQGVRYGYTF. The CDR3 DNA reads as TGTGCCAGCAGTAAACAGGGGGTCCGCTATGGCTACACCTTC.

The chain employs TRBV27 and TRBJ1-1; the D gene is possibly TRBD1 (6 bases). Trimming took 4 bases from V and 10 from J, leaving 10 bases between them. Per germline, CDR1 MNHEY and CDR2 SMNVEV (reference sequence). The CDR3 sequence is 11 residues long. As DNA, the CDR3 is TGTGCCAGCAGTTCCGCAGGGGCAGCTTTCTTT. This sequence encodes CASSSAGAAFF.